The 32 T cell receptor beta chains given below trace back to one sample, sequenced in a study of shared clonotypes between healthy human individuals. The assay was immunoSEQ multiplex PCR, and TCRdb's table has in-frame clones only and misses some. The table lists 490,000 or so clones, about 82% of them singletons, with 10% to 15% in the top ten. Input material: PBMCs. Receptors were obtained from a woman aged 40-49 years in good health. Some clones in this sample may be carry-over from other donors' samples.

This clone was recorded a few times. The chain couples TRBV13 to TRBJ2-5, with 10 positions matching TRBD2. V lost 1 base, J lost 2 bases, and 4 bases stayed unmatched. The germline V gene encodes CDR1 PRHDT and CDR2 FYEKMQ (reference sequence). The CDR3 length is 16 residues. The CDR3 DNA follows: TGTGCCAGCAGCTTAGTTCGGACTAGCGGACAAGAGACCCAGTACTTC. Translating gives CASSLVRTSGQETQYF.

V gene TRBV18 combines with J gene TRBJ2-1, with 12 bases matching TRBD2. The germline CDR1 and CDR2 sequences are KGHSH and LQKENI. J was trimmed by 9 bases and V by 3 bases; bases with no gene match: 3. The CDR3 runs 14 residues. CDR3 in amino acids: CASSPASGRVEQFF. For the CDR3, the DNA is TGTGCCAGCTCACCGGCTAGCGGGAGGGTTGAGCAGTTCTTC.

The chain recombines TRBV28 with TRBJ1-3; a possible D gene is TRBD1 (6 bases). CDR3 length equals 16 residues. The V end was cut by 5 bases, the J end by 0 bases, with 14 bases between. The germline V gene has CDR1 MDHEN and CDR2 SYDVKM. The CDR3 bases are TGTGCCAGCAGTCCCCCCCTACAGGGCTCTGGAAACACCATATATTTT. This encodes CASSPPLQGSGNTIYF. Complete variable domain (other parts from reference TRBV28 and TRBJ1-3): DVKVTQSSRYLVKRTGEKVFLECVQDMDHENMFWYRQDPGLGLRLIYFSYDVKMKEKGDIPEGYSVSREKKERFSLILESASTNQTSMYLCASSPPLQGSGNTIYFGEGSWLTVV.

This clone was seen a few times. This rearrangement joins TRBV4-1 to TRBJ1-3, with unresolved D. CDR3 length equals 15 residues. The V end was cut by 3 bases, the J end by 2 bases, with 11 bases between. Germline CDR1 is MGHRA and CDR2 is YSYEKL. The CDR3 region is CASSHLGRTGNTIYF. As DNA, the CDR3 is TGCGCCAGCAGCCATCTGGGAAGGACTGGAAACACCATATATTTT.

V is TRBV5-5 and J is TRBJ2-7, with a possible D match to TRBD1 (5 bases). CDR3 length equals 11 residues. V gave up 5 bases and J gave up 3 bases, with 6 bases separating them. Germline CDR1 reads SGHKS; CDR2 reads YYEKEE (reference sequence). The CDR3 reads CASRGHYEQYF. The CDR3 DNA reads TGTGCCAGCAGGGGGCACTACGAGCAGTACTTC.

The chain joins TRBV7-3 to TRBJ1-1; 9 bases map to TRBD1. V lost 2 bases to trimming and J lost 5 bases; unmatched junction nucleotides: 12. Germline CDR1 SGHTA, CDR2 FQGTGA. This CDR3 region has 17 residues. The CDR3 reads CASSLRPGQGKNTEAFF. The CDR3 nucleotides read TGTGCCAGCAGCTTACGGCCGGGACAGGGTAAGAATACTGAAGCTTTCTTT. Variable domain in full (rest from reference TRBV7-3 and TRBJ1-1): GAGVSQTPSNKVTEKGKYVELRCDPISGHTALYWYRQSLGQGPEFLIYFQGTGAADDSGLPNDRFFAVRPEGSVSTLKIQRTERGDSAVYLCASSLRPGQGKNTEAFFGQGTRLTVV.

The chain is built from TRBV28 and TRBJ1-1; possibly TRBD1 for D (5 bases). This CDR3 has 14 amino acids. Trimming pared 4 bases from V and 4 bases from J, leaving 13 bases between. Germline assignment: CDR1 MDHEN and CDR2 SYDVKM. The CDR3 spells CASSSVPQATEAFF. CDR3 nucleotides: TGTGCCAGCAGTTCCGTCCCACAGGCCACTGAAGCTTTCTTT.

This sequence joins TRBV28 and TRBJ2-2; D is undetermined. Trimming removed 3 bases from V and 1 base from J, with 9 bases in between. CDR3 length equals 15 residues. Per germline, CDR1 MDHEN and CDR2 SYDVKM. CDR3 bases: TGTGCCAGCAGTTTCGGACCGTTGAACACCGGGGAGCTGTTTTTT. Translation: CASSFGPLNTGELFF.

This clone occurred a few times. V gene TRBV12-5 combines with J gene TRBJ2-1, with D unresolved. Germline CDR1 is LGHNT and CDR2 is FRNRAP. V was pared by 3 bases and J by 6 bases, with 6 bases between. The CDR3 spans 12 residues. The CDR3 protein is CASGFGFNEQFF. The CDR3 DNA follows: TGTGCTAGTGGTTTCGGGTTCAATGAGCAGTTCTTC.

V and J are TRBV29-1 and TRBJ1-3; no clear D. The germline gives CDR1 SQVTM, CDR2 ANQGSEA. The CDR3 runs 13 residues. V was shortened by 1 base and J by 9 bases, with 13 bases between the two germline ends. DNA for the CDR3: TGCAGCGTTGAAGTACCAGGACGGAGCACCATATATTTT. It specifies CSVEVPGRSTIYF.

Remarks on this clone: Only one base separates this from a far larger clonotype, so it likely reflects a read error. This chain connects TRBV4-2 to TRBJ2-5; 10 bases fit TRBD2. Germline values: CDR1 LGHNA, CDR2 YNFKEQ. CDR3 length: 17 amino acids. V lost 4 bases and J lost 3; bases outside the gene matches: 11. The CDR3 protein is CASSPRPAGGMEETQYF. CDR3 nucleotide sequence: TGTGCCAGCAGCCCGCGACCAGCGGGAGGGATGGAAGAGACCCAGTACTTC.

This clone was seen only once. This rearrangement joins TRBV7-9 to TRBJ2-1; D ambiguous. The CDR3 has 14 residues. Germline CDR1 is SEHNR and CDR2 is FQNEAQ (reference sequence). The germline V and J ends were trimmed by 1 base and 3 bases, with 7 bases remaining between them. CDR3 nucleotide sequence: TGTGCCAGCAGCTTAGACGCAGGCTACAATGAGCAGTTCTTC. This gives the protein CASSLDAGYNEQFF.

The chain employs TRBV20-1 and TRBJ2-3; TRBD2 is a possible D gene (5 bases). Germline V lookup: CDR1 DFQATT, CDR2 SNEGSKA (reference sequence). The CDR3 is 11 amino acids. DNA of the CDR3: TGCAGCGGGGAGACCACAGATACGCAGTATTTT. Translation: CSGETTDTQYF.

Points on this clone: This could be a read error, since a much larger clone is one nucleotide away. The same CDR3 is also encoded by other DNA sequences in this sample. V usage is TRBV27 and J usage is TRBJ2-7; D gene uncertain. This CDR3 contains 16 residues. Trimming removed 2 bases at V and 1 base at J, with 15 bases between. The germline gives CDR1 MNHEY, CDR2 SMNVEV (reference sequence). In DNA, the CDR3 is TGTGCCAGCAGTTTACCGCCCTTCAGAAGTTCCTACGAGCAGTACTTC. Translation gives CASSLPPFRSSYEQYF.

This clone was found a few times. This chain connects TRBV9 to TRBJ2-3, with D hard to call. CDR1 is SGDLS, CDR2 YYNGEE, per germline. V gave up 2 bases and J gave up 2 bases, with 9 bases separating them. CDR3 length equals 14 residues. The CDR3 DNA follows: TGTGCCAGCAGCGTCGGGTCGAACACAGATACGCAGTATTTT. This translates into CASSVGSNTDTQYF.

This clone was seen just once. The chain couples TRBV7-3 to TRBJ2-1; a weak D match, TRBD2 (5 bases). The CDR3 length is 15 residues. CDR1 SGHTA and CDR2 FQGTGA come from the germline V gene. Trimming stripped 3 bases from V and 4 bases from J, with 13 bases between. The CDR3 protein is CASSFAAEPYNEQFF. As DNA, the CDR3 is TGTGCCAGCAGCTTCGCAGCGGAACCTTACAATGAGCAGTTCTTC.

The rearrangement links TRBV5-4 to TRBJ2-7; TRBD2 matches 13 bases. The CDR3 contains 15 residues. The V segment lost 4 bases and the J segment 3 bases; nucleotides outside the gene matches: 4. Germline V CDR1 and CDR2: SGHNT, YYREEE (reference sequence). CDR3 bases: TGTGCCAGCAGCACAGGGACTAGCGGGATCTACGAGCAGTACTTC. It codes for CASSTGTSGIYEQYF.

About this clone: This specimen includes other DNA sequences encoding the same CDR3. The J gene is TRBJ1-1, the V gene TRBV29-1; maybe TRBD1 (5 bases). V lost 3 bases, J lost 5 bases, and 10 bases lay in between. The CDR3 extends over 12 amino acids. The germline gives CDR1 SQVTM, CDR2 ANQGSEA. The CDR3 protein is CSVDGGGTEAFF. Written as DNA, the CDR3 is TGCAGCGTTGATGGGGGTGGTACTGAAGCTTTCTTT.

The gene calls are TRBV5-1 and TRBJ1-1; D perhaps matches TRBD1 (6 bases). This CDR3 contains 16 residues. V lost 4 bases, J lost 5 bases, and 21 bases lay in between. CDR1 SGHRS and CDR2 YFSETQ come from the germline V gene. CDR3 protein: CASSPYIDRPGTEAFF. The CDR3, as DNA: TGCGCCAGCAGCCCCTACATAGACAGGCCGGGGACTGAAGCTTTCTTT.

In its sample, this clone was seen a few times. The V and J genes are TRBV7-2 and TRBJ2-4; D not resolved. In germline, CDR1 is SGHTA, CDR2 FQGNSA. The CDR3 has 14 amino acids. Trimming shortened V by 2 bases and J by 2 bases, and 7 bases separated the two germline ends. The DNA for the CDR3 is TGTGCCAGCAGCTTATATACTCCCAAAAACATTCAGTACTTC. Amino acids: CASSLYTPKNIQYF.

This clone has just a few counts. The V call is TRBV5-4, the J call TRBJ2-1; TRBD2 aligns across 12 bases. Trimming at V came to 3 bases and at J to 7 bases, leaving 8 bases not matched to a gene. The CDR3 runs 16 residues. CDR1 is SGHNT and CDR2 is YYREEE in the germline V gene (reference sequence). CDR3 region: CASSSRLAGAGNEQFF. The CDR3 coding sequence is TGTGCCAGCAGCTCGAGACTAGCGGGAGCGGGGAATGAGCAGTTCTTC.

The chain uses TRBV29-1 and TRBJ2-2, with 8 bases that match TRBD1. The germline V gene has CDR1 SQVTM and CDR2 ANQGSEA. J lost 3 bases, V lost 6 bases, and 9 bases had no gene match. The CDR3 length is 15 residues. The CDR3 is CSVRAGGVDTGELFF. In DNA, the CDR3 is TGCAGCGTAAGGGCAGGGGGCGTGGACACCGGGGAGCTGTTTTTT.

A word on this clone: This may arise from a read error, as a much more abundant clone is one base away. The V gene is TRBV28, the J gene TRBJ2-4, with a weak D call TRBD1 (6 bases). Germline V gene sequence: CDR1 MDHEN, CDR2 SYDVKM. The length of the CDR3 is 13 residues. CDR3 nucleotide sequence: TGTGCCACCGTGGACAGAGCCAAAAGCATTCAGTACTTC. This codes for CATVDRAKSIQYF.

The chain couples TRBV6-6 to TRBJ1-4; D is ambiguous. Germline V gene lookup returns CDR1 MNHNY and CDR2 SVGAGI (reference sequence). Trimming cost V 7 bases and J 2 bases, with 8 bases left between them. The CDR3 consists of 13 residues. The CDR3 DNA reads as TGTGCCAGCACCAGGCGGACTAATGAAAAACTGTTTTTT. It translates to CASTRRTNEKLFF.

This clone appeared a single time. The gene calls are TRBV28 and TRBJ1-1, with 8 bases fitting TRBD1. Germline V gives CDR1 MDHEN, CDR2 SYDVKM. This CDR3 has 12 residues. Trimming at V came to 3 bases and at J to 10 bases, leaving 4 bases not matched to a gene. Here the CDR3 reads CASSLAGTGAFF. CDR3 DNA: TGTGCCAGCAGTTTGGCCGGGACAGGAGCTTTCTTT.

The chain carries TRBV2 and TRBJ2-3, with D unresolved. Germline V lookup: CDR1 SNHLY, CDR2 FYNNEI. The V end lost 5 bases, the J end lost 0 bases, and 12 bases lay between the germline ends. CDR3 length: 15 amino acids. Written as DNA, the CDR3 is TGTGCCAGCAGTCCCCGGGCAGCTAGCACAGATACGCAGTATTTT. Its protein is CASSPRAASTDTQYF.

V is TRBV2 and J is TRBJ1-2; D uncertain. CDR1 and CDR2 from the germline V gene are SNHLY and FYNNEI. CDR3 length equals 17 residues. V lost 0 bases to trimming and J lost 1 base, with 15 bases between them. The CDR3 bases are TGTGCCAGCAGTGAAGCGTGGAAGGGAACCTTTAACTATGGCTACACCTTC. This codes for CASSEAWKGTFNYGYTF.

V is TRBV5-4 and J is TRBJ2-5, with 11 bases matching TRBD2. The CDR3 extends over 15 amino acids. CDR1 and CDR2 from the germline V gene are SGHNT and YYREEE (reference sequence). After removal of 3 bases from V and 2 bases from J, the junction contained 3 bases not matched to a gene. The CDR3 is CASSSGTSGQETQYF. The CDR3 DNA sequence: TGTGCCAGCAGCTCCGGGACTAGCGGACAAGAGACCCAGTACTTC.

This chain uses TRBV4-2 with TRBJ1-2; 8 nucleotides match TRBD1. V lost 1 base and J lost 2; bases outside the gene matches: 3. The CDR3 extends over 15 amino acids. Germline V gene data show CDR1 as LGHNA and CDR2 as YNFKEQ. The CDR3 nucleotides read TGTGCCAGCAGCCAAGTTTACAGGGGGAACTATGGCTACACCTTC. Translation: CASSQVYRGNYGYTF.

The chain combines TRBV4-1 with TRBJ1-4; 7 bases map to TRBD1. Germline V gene data show CDR1 as MGHRA and CDR2 as YSYEKL. Losses at the gene ends were 0 bases for V and 6 bases for J; bases not matched to a gene: 4. CDR3 length: 15 amino acids. The CDR3 bases are TGCGCCAGCAGCCAAGAGGACAGGCGGTATGAAAAACTGTTTTTT. This codes for CASSQEDRRYEKLFF.

This clone appeared a single time. The V and J genes are TRBV11-2 and TRBJ2-2; 9 positions agree with TRBD1. V was clipped by 5 bases and J by 4 bases; unmatched bases: 8. Looked up from germline, CDR1 is SGHAT and CDR2 is FQNNGV. The CDR3 length is 16 residues. The CDR3 loop reads CASSGGTGIGTGELFF. CDR3 nucleotide sequence: TGTGCCAGCAGCGGAGGGACAGGGATCGGCACCGGGGAGCTGTTTTTT.

This clone was seen a few times. V is TRBV28 and J is TRBJ1-5; TRBD1 aligns across 9 bases. This CDR3 has 17 amino acids. The germline gives CDR1 MDHEN, CDR2 SYDVKM. V was pared by 7 bases and J by 7 bases, with 17 bases of the junction left unmatched. This CDR3 is CASTGTGQGRGRQPQHF. The CDR3 nucleotides read TGTGCCAGCACTGGGACGGGACAGGGTAGAGGACGACAGCCCCAGCATTTT.